The T cell receptor (beta chain) described here comes from a study of Graves' ophthalmopathy and Graves' hyperthyroidism. The overall study: Hyperthyroidism was classified as stable if no ophthalmopathy occurred within 18 months of follow-up. Study-level findings and limits: Thyroid clonotypes that were expanded above 0.001 frequency mostly also appeared in blood. Progression of ophthalmopathy was predicted by the model with less than 71% sensitivity and 72% to 85% specificity.

As to this clonotype: Its target is not known.

A diagnosis was made from clinical symptoms together with serum thyroxine, TRAb, thyroid ultrasound and orbital computed tomography. The CDR3 has 17 amino acids. Germline V gives CDR1 SNHLY, CDR2 FYNNEI. The V end was cut by 5 bases, the J end by 1 base, with 17 bases between. RNA transcripts were the template, and TCR beta CDR3 regions were amplified from them. RT-PCR in the first round used HTBI primers; a second-round multiplex PCR followed. TCRdb analysed the multiplex PCR reads with MiXCR anew, one entry per CDR3 protein. This table has about 1.2 million distinct CDR3 sequences, 35% to 40% appearing once.

The gene calls are TRBV2 and TRBJ2-2, with TRBD1 as a possible D gene (6 bases). The sequence came from an adult man with Graves' hyperthyroidism. The material sequenced was peripheral blood or thyroid tissue (not recorded which). The chain's CDR3 is CASSYPRGQRNTGELFF. The CDR3 region has the DNA TGTGCCAGCAGTTACCCCCGAGGACAGCGGAACACCGGGGAGCTGTTTTTT.